The 17 T cell receptor beta chains listed next were all sequenced from one sample in a study of T-cell memory formation after mild COVID-19. TCRdb passed the 5' RACE reads through MiXCR, listing each CDR3 protein once. The sample holds roughly 620,000 distinct CDR3 sequences, under 20% seen once. Sequences were obtained from PBMCs or a T cell subset sorted from them (not recorded which). These TCRs come from an adult woman who had mild COVID-19 (a few samples of this study predate the infection). Cell type and time point are not known.

The V gene is TRBV5-1, the J gene TRBJ1-1; D is unclear. Germline V lookup: CDR1 SGHRS, CDR2 YFSETQ. This CDR3 is 15 amino acids long. Between the trimmed V and J ends, which lost 0 bases and 6 bases, there was a span of 15 bases. The CDR3 DNA follows: TGCGCCAGCAGCTTGGCTGAGGGCCCGAGGGCTGAAGCTTTCTTT. It codes for CASSLAEGPRAEAFF. Using reference TRBV5-1 and TRBJ1-1 for the parts outside the CDR3, the full variable domain is KAGVTQTPRYLIKTRGQQVTLSCSPISGHRSVSWYQQTPGQGLQFLFEYFSETQRNKGNFPGRFSGRQFSNSRSEMNVSTLELGDSALYLCASSLAEGPRAEAFFGQGTRLTVV.

The J gene is TRBJ2-7, the V gene TRBV7-9; D unclear. The CDR3 runs 14 residues. Per the germline V gene, CDR1 is SEHNR and CDR2 is FQNEAQ (reference sequence). Trimming shortened V by 1 base and J by 6 bases, and 13 bases separated the two germline ends. The CDR3 sequence: CASSLVAPGVEQYF. The CDR3 bases are TGTGCCAGCAGCTTAGTAGCCCCCGGCGTCGAGCAGTACTTC.

The chain combines TRBV7-9 with TRBJ2-1; D is possibly TRBD2 (6 bases). The V gene lost 4 bases and the J gene lost 8 bases, with 18 bases spanning the gap. Germline V gene sequence: CDR1 SEHNR, CDR2 FQNEAQ (reference sequence). This CDR3 spans 15 amino acids. The CDR3 region has the DNA TGTGCCAGCAGCTCAGGCGGGACTCCTTTCCATGAGCAGTTCTTC. Translation gives CASSSGGTPFHEQFF.

This clonotype was counted a few times. The rearrangement links TRBV20-1 to TRBJ1-4; D gene ambiguous. V lost 7 bases and J lost 8, with 17 bases in between. This CDR3 region has 13 residues. Germline V gives CDR1 DFQATT, CDR2 SNEGSKA (reference sequence). Here the CDR3 reads CSGTDQGREKLFF. In DNA, the CDR3 is TGCAGTGGTACGGATCAAGGTCGGGAAAAACTGTTTTTT.

The V and J genes are TRBV20-1 and TRBJ2-3; TRBD2 agrees at 16 bases. CDR1 is DFQATT, CDR2 SNEGSKA, per germline (reference sequence). This CDR3 has 17 amino acids. V lost 5 bases and J lost 5; bases outside the gene matches: 10. Written as DNA, the CDR3 is TGCAGTGCTTTACCGGGACTAGCGGGGGGGCTGGGAGATACGCAGTATTTT. This encodes CSALPGLAGGLGDTQYF.

This clonotype occurred a few times. The rearrangement joins TRBV11-2 to TRBJ2-2, with TRBD2 matching 7 bases. V was clipped by 5 bases and J by 5 bases; unmatched bases: 14. The CDR3 covers 17 residues. The V gene's germline CDR1 is SGHAT and CDR2 FQNNGV. CDR3 protein: CASSPHRGGGRTGELFF. CDR3 nucleotide sequence: TGTGCCAGCAGCCCTCATCGCGGGGGAGGGAGGACCGGGGAGCTGTTTTTT.

The genes are TRBV13 and TRBJ2-7; TRBD2 agrees at 7 bases. Germline CDR1 reads PRHDT; CDR2 reads FYEKMQ (reference sequence). J gave up 3 bases and V 2 bases, and 4 bases lay outside the gene matches. The CDR3 spans 14 residues. CDR3 in DNA: TGTGCCAGCAGCTTAACGGGGAGGGTCTACGAGCAGTACTTC. As protein: CASSLTGRVYEQYF.

This clonotype has ten or more counts. The V gene is TRBV20-1, the J gene TRBJ2-1, with unresolved D. Trimming left V 0 bases short and J 5 bases short, with 11 bases between. CDR3 size: 14 residues. Germline assignment: CDR1 DFQATT and CDR2 SNEGSKA (reference sequence). In DNA form, the CDR3 reads TGCAGTGCTAGAGATGCATCAGGCCACAATGAGCAGTTCTTC. It specifies CSARDASGHNEQFF.

As for this clonotype: One junction end does not reproduce the germline sequence, and a read error may be involved. This chain joins TRBV29-1 and TRBJ1-1, with no clear D. CDR3 length: 12 residues. Looked up from germline, CDR1 is SQVTM and CDR2 is ANQGSEA. The CDR3 nucleotides read TGCAGCTTTGACCCCGTAAACACTGAAGCTTTCTTT. Translating it yields CSFDPVNTEAFF.

DNA of the CDR3: TGTGCCAGCAGCTTCGGGACAGGGATAGGGCTTTCGTCCTCCTACAATGAGCAGTTCTTC. It codes for CASSFGTGIGLSSSYNEQFF. This rearrangement joins TRBV7-2 to TRBJ2-1; 9 bases are shared with TRBD1. The CDR3 runs 20 residues. With V trimmed by 3 bases and J by 0 bases, 15 bases remained unmatched. Per germline, CDR1 SGHTA and CDR2 FQGNSA.

This sequence joins TRBV15 and TRBJ1-2; TRBD1 agrees at 8 bases. Germline-derived CDR1 and CDR2 are LNHNV and YYDKDF (reference sequence). J was trimmed by 7 bases and V by 1 base; bases with no gene match: 5. CDR3 length: 14 residues. CDR3 loop: CATSRAGGAFGYTF. Written as DNA, the CDR3 is TGTGCCACCAGCAGAGCAGGGGGCGCGTTTGGCTACACCTTC. Based on the CDR3 plus reference TRBV15 and TRBJ1-2, the full variable domain is DAMVIQNPRYQVTQFGKPVTLSCSQTLNHNVMYWYQQKSSQAPKLLFHYYDKDFNNEADTPDNFQSRRPNTSFCFLDIRSPGLGDTAMYLCATSRAGGAFGYTFGSGTRLTVV.

This clonotype turned up a few times. The gene calls are TRBV2 and TRBJ2-1; D remains ambiguous. CDR1 and CDR2 (germline): SNHLY, FYNNEI. The CDR3 extends over 13 amino acids. Trimming shortened V by 7 bases and J by 9 bases, and 16 bases separated the two germline ends. Here the CDR3 DNA reads TGTGCCAGCATGCCGTGGCAGCCTGGTGAGCAGTTCTTC. Its translation: CASMPWQPGEQFF.

The gene calls are TRBV2 and TRBJ2-3, with D perhaps matching TRBD1 (5 bases). This CDR3 is 13 amino acids long. Trimming removed 8 bases from V and 2 bases from J, with 11 bases in between. Germline V lookup: CDR1 SNHLY, CDR2 FYNNEI. In DNA, the CDR3 is TGTGCCAGCGTTCAGGGCATCACAGATACGCAGTATTTT. This translates into CASVQGITDTQYF.

This rearrangement joins TRBV5-4 to TRBJ2-5, with a possible D match to TRBD2 (6 bases). Trimming shortened V by 4 bases and J by 5 bases, and 15 bases separated the two germline ends. Germline lookup yields CDR1 SGHNT and CDR2 YYREEE (reference sequence). The CDR3 is 14 amino acids. This CDR3 reads CASSGGSARETQYF. As DNA, the CDR3 is TGTGCCAGCAGCGGGGGGTCGGCACGGGAGACCCAGTACTTC.

This clonotype was seen more than once but under ten times. The CDR3 is CASSVTGTNSYEQYF. CDR3 coding DNA: TGCGCCAGCAGCGTTACAGGGACAAACTCCTACGAGCAGTACTTC. This chain connects TRBV5-1 to TRBJ2-7; the D gene is possibly TRBD1 (6 bases). The CDR3 consists of 15 residues. With 4 bases removed from V and 0 bases from J, the gap between germline ends came to 14 bases. CDR1 SGHRS and CDR2 YFSETQ come from the germline V gene. Full variable domain (rest looked up from reference TRBV5-1 and TRBJ2-7): KAGVTQTPRYLIKTRGQQVTLSCSPISGHRSVSWYQQTPGQGLQFLFEYFSETQRNKGNFPGRFSGRQFSNSRSEMNVSTLELGDSALYLCASSVTGTNSYEQYFGPGTRLTVT.

The chain couples TRBV4-3 to TRBJ2-5; no firm D call. The CDR3 has 15 amino acids. Trimming took off 4 bases at V and 1 base at J, with 13 bases between the two ends. In germline, CDR1 is LGHNA, CDR2 YSLEER. CDR3 DNA: TGCGCCAGCAGCCCTTATACCAAGCCCCAAGAGACCCAGTACTTC. It translates to CASSPYTKPQETQYF.

This rearrangement joins TRBV27 to TRBJ2-2, with D possibly being TRBD2 (5 bases). The CDR3 runs 17 residues. Germline V gene data show CDR1 as MNHEY and CDR2 as SMNVEV (reference sequence). With 3 bases removed from V and 5 bases from J, the gap between germline ends came to 19 bases. As DNA, the CDR3 is TGTGCCAGCAGTTTCCCCCAGGCCTCGGGAAGGACCGGGGAGCTGTTTTTT. Protein product: CASSFPQASGRTGELFF.